The 14 T cell receptor beta chains presented below share a single source sample, sequenced in a study of blood T cell repertoires in COVID-19. Repertoires were generated with immunoSEQ multiplex PCR, while TCRdb's copy carries only in-frame clones and drops some. Of 40,000 to 60,000 clones listed, about 63% are singletons. Material: peripheral blood. Every receptor here comes from a woman in her 70s with acute or convalescent COVID-19.

J is TRBJ1-4 and V is TRBV7-7; D possibly corresponds to TRBD1 (6 bases). The CDR3 sequence is 13 residues long. CDR1 and CDR2 (germline): SSHAT, FNYEAQ (reference sequence). V lost 2 bases and J 7 bases, leaving 8 bases between the germline ends. CDR3 residues: CASSLLQGEKLFF. The CDR3 region has the DNA TGTGCCAGCAGCTTATTACAGGGTGAAAAACTGTTTTTT.

This clone has a single count. This chain links TRBV19 with TRBJ2-3, with D perhaps TRBD2 (6 bases). The CDR3 consists of 15 residues. CDR1 is LNHDA, CDR2 SQIVND, per germline (reference sequence). V was cut by 2 bases and J by 1 base, with 10 bases left in between. CDR3 bases: TGTGCCAGTAGTATAAACAGGAGGGGCACAGATACGCAGTATTTT. Protein product: CASSINRRGTDTQYF.

The chain employs TRBV29-1 and TRBJ2-7, with 8 positions matching TRBD2. The CDR3 is made up of 18 amino acids. The germline V gene encodes CDR1 SQVTM and CDR2 ANQGSEA. The ends lost 3 bases at V and 1 base at J; junction bases unmatched: 17. The CDR3 DNA follows: TGCAGCGTTGAGGTCAGATCAATGGGTAGCGGGGATTCCTACGAGCAGTACTTC. Translated: CSVEVRSMGSGDSYEQYF.

The chain has TRBV4-2 and TRBJ2-7; TRBD2 might be the D (5 bases). Germline loops: CDR1 LGHNA, CDR2 YNFKEQ. This CDR3 contains 15 residues. Deletions cut 0 bases from V and 5 bases from J, with 14 bases between. The CDR3 region has the DNA TGTGCCAGCAGCCAAGAAGTTGGTAGCGTCGACGAGCAGTACTTC. Amino acid sequence: CASSQEVGSVDEQYF.

The chain recombines TRBV6-2 or TRBV6-3 with TRBJ2-3, with 13 bases matching TRBD2. Germline lookup yields CDR1 MNHEY and CDR2 SVGEGT. The CDR3 has 18 residues. J was trimmed by 0 bases and V by 2 bases; bases with no gene match: 5. CDR3 in amino acids: CASSYGTSGTTSTDTQYF. DNA of the CDR3: TGTGCCAGCAGTTACGGGACTAGCGGGACCACTAGCACAGATACGCAGTATTTT.

This chain uses TRBV9 with TRBJ1-2; 8 bases match TRBD1. The V gene's germline CDR1 is SGDLS and CDR2 YYNGEE. V was clipped by 3 bases and J by 0 bases; unmatched bases: 7. This CDR3 is 16 amino acids long. CDR3 DNA: TGTGCCAGCAGCGCCGGACGACAGGGGTCTAACTATGGCTACACCTTC. It is translated as CASSAGRQGSNYGYTF.

The chain recombines TRBV9 with TRBJ2-3, with TRBD2 as a possible D gene (5 bases). V was cut by 0 bases and J by 2 bases, with 16 bases left in between. The CDR3 is 17 amino acids. The germline gives CDR1 SGDLS, CDR2 YYNGEE. In nucleotides, the CDR3 is TGTGCCAGCAGCGTAGTCGGACTGAAGGGTATCACAGATACGCAGTATTTT. This sequence encodes CASSVVGLKGITDTQYF.

This sequence joins TRBV24-1 and TRBJ2-3; 12 nucleotides match TRBD2. CDR1 and CDR2 from the germline V gene are KGHDR and SFDVKD. V lost 4 bases and J lost 4; bases outside the gene matches: 2. The CDR3 is 15 residues long. Written as DNA, the CDR3 is TGTGCCACCAGTGACCGGACTAGCGGGGCAGATACGCAGTATTTT. This sequence encodes CATSDRTSGADTQYF.

The rearrangement links TRBV7-3 to TRBJ2-7, with D possibly being TRBD1 (5 bases). This CDR3 has 14 amino acids. Deletions cut 1 base from V and 5 bases from J, with 12 bases between. The germline V gene encodes CDR1 SGHTA and CDR2 FQGTGA. The CDR3 loop is CASSLNSRVDEQYF. The CDR3 DNA follows: TGTGCCAGCAGCTTAAATTCCAGGGTGGACGAGCAGTACTTC.

The chain couples TRBV7-3 to TRBJ2-1; a weak D match, TRBD2 (6 bases). The CDR3 has 15 amino acids. Trimming left V 1 base short and J 4 bases short, with 11 bases between. The germline CDR1 and CDR2 sequences are SGHTA and FQGTGA. The CDR3 loop reads CASSLISGPYNEQFF. The CDR3 bases are TGTGCCAGCAGCTTAATTAGCGGTCCTTACAATGAGCAGTTCTTC.

The gene calls are TRBV7-6 and TRBJ1-1, with unresolved D. In germline, CDR1 is SGHVS, CDR2 FNYEAQ. This CDR3 contains 14 residues. Trimming removed 3 bases from V and 2 bases from J, with 10 bases in between. The CDR3 spells CASSFSSSNTEAFF. The DNA of the CDR3 is TGTGCCAGCAGCTTCTCTTCGAGTAACACTGAAGCTTTCTTT. Combining the CDR3 with reference TRBV7-6 and TRBJ1-1 gives the whole variable domain GAGVSQSPRYKVTKRGQDVALRCDPISGHVSLYWYRQALGQGPEFLTYFNYEAQQDKSGLPNDRFSAERPEGSISTLTIQRTEQRDSAMYRCASSFSSSNTEAFFGQGTRLTVV.

The chain couples TRBV4-1 to TRBJ1-2; D unclear. Germline V gives CDR1 MGHRA, CDR2 YSYEKL. V lost 0 bases, J lost 4 bases, and 9 bases lay in between. The CDR3 sequence is 14 residues long. CDR3 nucleotide sequence: TGCGCCAGCAGCCAAGACTCAACTTTCTATGGCTACACCTTC. Its translation: CASSQDSTFYGYTF.

This chain joins TRBV4-1 and TRBJ2-7; 7 nucleotides match TRBD2. After removal of 6 bases from V and 0 bases from J, the junction contained 8 bases not matched to a gene. This CDR3 contains 15 residues. Germline V gives CDR1 MGHRA, CDR2 YSYEKL. The CDR3 reads CASSPSGFSSYEQYF. The CDR3 DNA reads TGCGCCAGCAGTCCTAGCGGTTTCAGCTCCTACGAGCAGTACTTC.

The chain uses TRBV28 and TRBJ2-5; tentatively, D is TRBD2 (5 bases). Germline V CDR1 and CDR2: MDHEN, SYDVKM. The CDR3 runs to 13 residues. The V and J ends lost 2 bases and 5 bases respectively, with 9 bases between them. CDR3 region: CASSLGRGETQYF. The CDR3 nucleotides are TGTGCCAGCAGTTTAGGGAGAGGGGAGACCCAGTACTTC.